These 32 T cell receptor beta chains originate from one sample sequenced in a study of CD8 T cells in ankylosing spondylitis. TCRdb passed the 5' RACE reads through MiXCR, listing each CDR3 protein once. The repertoire includes 200,000 to 250,000 distinct CDR3 sequences, less than 9.5% of them detected once, and around 5.1% sits in the top ten. Sequenced sample: blood, either unsorted or a sorted T cell fraction (not recorded which). The receptors derive from a female donor with ankylosing spondylitis or in good health (not recorded which).

This clonotype was recorded at least ten times. A junction end diverges from the germline sequence, so it may reflect a read error. J is TRBJ1-1 and V is TRBV6-1; D not resolved. The germline CDR1 and CDR2 sequences are MNHNS and SASEGT. The CDR3 is 14 residues long. CDR3 bases: TGTGCCAGCACTGAACGGGCTAGGAACACTGAAGCTTTCTTT. It yields the protein CASTERARNTEAFF.

This clonotype was picked up one time. This may be a read error, as it is one base from a much larger clone. This sequence joins TRBV29-1 and TRBJ2-5; D remains unclear. The length of the CDR3 is 11 residues. Germline V lookup: CDR1 SQVTM, CDR2 ANQGSEA. CDR3 amino acids: CTIVAGETQYF. The CDR3 nucleotides are TGCACCATTGTCGCAGGAGAGACCCAGTACTTC.

The table lists this clonotype with many counts. The chain employs TRBV20-1 and TRBJ2-3; 7 bases are a match to TRBD2. Trimming took 0 bases from V and 2 from J; bases not matched to a gene: 8. CDR1 and CDR2 from the germline V gene are DFQATT and SNEGSKA (reference sequence). This CDR3 contains 16 residues. CDR3 sequence (DNA): TGCAGTGCTAGAGATCGAGTAGCGGGTCCCACAGATACGCAGTATTTT. This encodes CSARDRVAGPTDTQYF.

This clonotype was seen ten or more times. The chain uses TRBV5-1 and TRBJ2-5; 14 nucleotides align to TRBD2. J gave up 5 bases and V 4 bases, and 7 bases lay outside the gene matches. Germline CDR1 and CDR2: SGHRS and YFSETQ. The CDR3 is 16 residues long. The CDR3 DNA reads TGCGCCAGCAGCAGACTAGCGGGAGGGCCAGGGGAGACCCAGTACTTC. It yields the protein CASSRLAGGPGETQYF.

The V call is TRBV2, the J call TRBJ1-1; D possibly corresponds to TRBD1 (6 bases). The V gene lost 2 bases and the J gene lost 3 bases, with 10 bases spanning the gap. The CDR3 length is 14 residues. Germline V gene data show CDR1 as SNHLY and CDR2 as FYNNEI. The CDR3 DNA reads as TGTGCCAGCAGTGAATGGACAGTGTACACTGAAGCTTTCTTT. It codes for CASSEWTVYTEAFF.

This clonotype was seen ten or more times. The chain links TRBV12-3 or TRBV12-4 to TRBJ2-7; no definite D call. V was shortened by 4 bases and J by 6 bases, with 10 bases between the two germline ends. The length of the CDR3 is 12 residues. CDR3 coding DNA: TGTGCCAGCAGTTCGGGTTTCGGCGAGCAGTACTTC. This sequence encodes CASSSGFGEQYF.

About this clonotype itself: Its ends do not fully match the called genes, so a read error is possible. The chain links TRBV20-1 to TRBJ2-1; a possible D gene is TRBD1 (5 bases). The CDR3 totals 17 residues. Per the germline V gene, CDR1 is DFQATT and CDR2 is SNEGSKA (reference sequence). CDR3 protein: CCASEDLAEWGRGEQFF. The CDR3 DNA sequence: TGCTGTGCTAGTGAGGATTTGGCGGAATGGGGCCGTGGTGAGCAGTTCTTC.

There are many counts of this clonotype. The V and J genes are TRBV6-1 and TRBJ1-1; TRBD1 might be the D (5 bases). The germline V gene has CDR1 MNHNS and CDR2 SASEGT. The CDR3 loop spans 14 amino acids. V lost 7 bases, J lost 8 bases, and 20 bases lay in between. CDR3 sequence (DNA): TGTGCCAGCAAACCGGGGAGGGGCAAGGGCGAAGCTTTCTTT. Amino acids: CASKPGRGKGEAFF.

This clonotype was seen only a few times. This chain links TRBV7-8 with TRBJ2-7, with TRBD2 identical over 9 bases. The CDR3 extends over 18 amino acids. The V gene end was trimmed by 5 bases and the J gene end by 4 bases; junction bases not matched to a gene: 18. Germline CDR1 reads SGHVS; CDR2 reads FQNEAQ. The CDR3 region is CASSLPRTSASRVYEQYF. The CDR3 nucleotides are TGTGCCAGCAGCCTCCCAAGGACTAGCGCTTCCCGTGTATACGAGCAGTACTTC.

This clonotype occurred many times. The chain employs TRBV28 and TRBJ2-2, with D uncertain. Germline values: CDR1 MDHEN, CDR2 SYDVKM. The CDR3 is 16 residues long. V gave up 6 bases and J gave up 0 bases, with 14 bases separating them. The CDR3 region is CASSTAGPSNTGELFF. The CDR3 DNA reads TGTGCCAGCAGCACCGCCGGGCCTTCGAACACCGGGGAGCTGTTTTTT.

This clonotype was detected ten times or more. The chain uses TRBV6-2 or TRBV6-3 and TRBJ1-6; no clear D gene. The CDR3 sequence is 11 residues long. The V and J ends lost 2 bases and 14 bases respectively, with 7 bases between them. Germline V gene sequence: CDR1 MNHEY, CDR2 SVGEGT. The CDR3 loop is CASSYAATLHF. In DNA, the CDR3 is TGTGCCAGCAGTTACGCCGCCACCCTCCACTTT.

In the case of this clonotype: One base away lies a much larger clone, so this may be a sequencing read error. The rearrangement uses TRBV10-2 and TRBJ2-3; tentatively, D is TRBD1 or TRBD2 (5 bases each). Germline CDR1 is WSHSY and CDR2 is SAAADI. CDR3 size: 12 residues. Trimming removed 6 bases from V and 8 bases from J, with 12 bases in between. The CDR3 is CASSEGPGTQYF. The CDR3 DNA sequence: TGCGCCAGCAGCGAGGGACCAGGTACGCAGTATTTT.

This clonotype was found many times. The V and J genes are TRBV5-1 and TRBJ2-1; TRBD1 agrees at 12 bases. This CDR3 has 14 residues. V lost 7 bases, J lost 7 bases, and 6 bases stayed unmatched. Germline V gives CDR1 SGHRS, CDR2 YFSETQ. This CDR3 is CASDGTGGKNEQFF. The CDR3 DNA follows: TGCGCCAGCGACGGGACAGGGGGCAAGAATGAGCAGTTCTTC.

This clonotype was counted at least ten times. The chain carries TRBV10-3 and TRBJ1-2, with D possibly being TRBD1 (5 bases). This CDR3 is built from 14 residues. The germline V gene has CDR1 ENHRY and CDR2 SYGVKD. V was pared by 3 bases and J by 6 bases, with 14 bases between. In DNA form, the CDR3 reads TGTGCCATCAGTGACCCCCGGGGGACGGATGGCTACACCTTC. This translates into CAISDPRGTDGYTF.

In its sample, this clonotype was seen many times. This chain connects TRBV6-2 or TRBV6-3 to TRBJ2-1; D ambiguous. Germline V gives CDR1 MNHEY, CDR2 SVGEGT. Trimming took 2 bases from V and 4 from J, leaving 6 bases between them. The CDR3 is 13 amino acids. CDR3 in DNA: TGTGCCAGCAGTTACCAGACATACAATGAGCAGTTCTTC. This sequence encodes CASSYQTYNEQFF.

This clonotype was picked up many times. The chain couples TRBV19 to TRBJ1-2; TRBD1 agrees at 9 bases. V shed 4 bases and J 6 bases; nucleotides not matched to a gene: 12. The length of the CDR3 is 16 residues. From germline, CDR1 is LNHDA and CDR2 SQIVND (reference sequence). The CDR3 DNA sequence: TGTGCCAGTAGTACCCCCGGGACAGGGATAAAGGATGGCTACACCTTC. Protein: CASSTPGTGIKDGYTF.

This clonotype was found many times. The chain employs TRBV6-6 and TRBJ2-7; D might be TRBD1 (5 bases). The ends were cut back, 2 bases at V and 5 bases at J, with 7 bases in the middle. Germline CDR1 and CDR2: MNHNY and SVGAGI (reference sequence). The CDR3 runs to 12 residues. Here the CDR3 reads CASSYQGNEQYF. The CDR3 DNA sequence: TGTGCCAGCAGTTACCAGGGAAACGAGCAGTACTTC.

Many counts were recorded for this clonotype. The rearrangement links TRBV20-1 to TRBJ2-7; no clear D gene. V lost 3 bases and J lost 2, with 11 bases in between. Looked up from germline, CDR1 is DFQATT and CDR2 is SNEGSKA (reference sequence). The CDR3 extends over 13 amino acids. This CDR3 reads CSARVVGTYEQYF. CDR3 coding DNA: TGCAGTGCTAGGGTCGTTGGAACCTACGAGCAGTACTTC.

This clonotype has just a few counts. The V call is TRBV5-1, the J call TRBJ2-2; 9 bases are a match to TRBD1. Germline V gene sequence: CDR1 SGHRS, CDR2 YFSETQ. The CDR3 totals 15 residues. V lost 9 bases to trimming and J lost 5 bases; unmatched junction nucleotides: 11. The CDR3, as DNA: TGCGCCACCGCACAGGGGGCGCAGGGTACCGGGGAGCTGTTTTTT. Its protein product is CATAQGAQGTGELFF.

The V gene is TRBV9, the J gene TRBJ2-5; 8 positions agree with TRBD2. The CDR3 covers 15 residues. V was clipped by 0 bases and J by 4 bases; unmatched bases: 5. Germline V gene sequence: CDR1 SGDLS, CDR2 YYNGEE. In nucleotides, the CDR3 is TGTGCCAGCAGCGTAGTTAGCGGGAAGGGAGAGACCCAGTACTTC. It encodes CASSVVSGKGETQYF.

The gene calls are TRBV4-3 and TRBJ2-5; 11 positions agree with TRBD2. V shed 2 bases, J shed 5 bases, and the junction held 4 bases outside the gene matches. Germline CDR1 is LGHNA and CDR2 is YSLEER. The CDR3 runs 15 residues. The CDR3 loop is CASSQSPSGRETQYF. Written as DNA, the CDR3 is TGCGCCAGCAGCCAATCCCCTAGCGGGAGGGAGACCCAGTACTTC.

Turning to this clonotype: A read error may be the cause here, since a much bigger clone is one base away. V and J are TRBV20-1 and TRBJ1-1; D possibly corresponds to TRBD1 (6 bases). Trimming shortened V by 2 bases and J by 3 bases, and 10 bases separated the two germline ends. The CDR3 loop spans 13 amino acids. The V gene's germline CDR1 is DFQATT and CDR2 SNEGSKA (reference sequence). As DNA, the CDR3 is TGCAGTGCTAGATATGACAGGTACACTGAAGCTTTCTTT. It encodes CSARYDRYTEAFF.

The sample holds a few counts of this clonotype. The junction departs from the called germline gene at one end, perhaps through a read error. The chain carries TRBV20-1 and TRBJ1-2; D is perhaps TRBD1 (5 bases). CDR1 and CDR2 (germline): DFQATT, SNEGSKA (reference sequence). The CDR3 totals 15 residues. The CDR3 reads CCARDAQGLTFGYTF. The CDR3 nucleotides are TGCTGTGCTAGAGATGCGCAGGGCTTGACTTTTGGCTACACCTTC.

This clonotype was seen ten or more times. V and J are TRBV20-1 and TRBJ1-5; no definite D call. The CDR3 loop spans 13 amino acids. The germline V and J ends were trimmed by 5 bases and 5 bases, with 13 bases remaining between them. From germline, CDR1 is DFQATT and CDR2 SNEGSKA (reference sequence). DNA for the CDR3: TGCAGTGCTGGTGGGAAGGGCTATCAGCCCCAGCATTTT. As protein: CSAGGKGYQPQHF.

Only a few counts were recorded for this clonotype. The genes are TRBV29-1 and TRBJ2-3; D gene unclear. Germline CDR1 is SQVTM and CDR2 is ANQGSEA. CDR3 length: 13 residues. Trimming removed 4 bases at V and 0 bases at J, with 8 bases between. CDR3 sequence: CSVVGSSTDTQYF. For the CDR3, the DNA is TGCAGCGTTGTTGGTTCTAGCACAGATACGCAGTATTTT.

In this sample, this clonotype turned up many times. This rearrangement joins TRBV4-3 to TRBJ1-1; no definite D call. Germline CDR1 reads LGHNA; CDR2 reads YSLEER. The V end was cut by 0 bases, the J end by 6 bases, with 11 bases between. The CDR3 contains 14 residues. CDR3 sequence (DNA): TGCGCCAGCAGCCAAGAGGCGGGTTCGGCTGAAGCTTTCTTT. This gives the protein CASSQEAGSAEAFF.

This clonotype was counted ten times or more. The chain uses TRBV7-9 and TRBJ2-7; TRBD1 matches at 9 bases. V was pared by 1 base and J by 4 bases, with 5 bases of the junction left unmatched. Per the germline V gene, CDR1 is SEHNR and CDR2 is FQNEAQ (reference sequence). The CDR3 is 15 residues long. The CDR3 is CASSLVGQGPYEQYF. The CDR3 bases are TGTGCCAGCAGCTTAGTCGGACAGGGGCCGTACGAGCAGTACTTC.

This clonotype was recorded many times. The chain couples TRBV5-1 to TRBJ2-7, with D unresolved. The CDR3 covers 13 residues. Germline-derived CDR1 and CDR2 are SGHRS and YFSETQ. Trimming took 0 bases from V and 1 from J, leaving 5 bases between them. The CDR3: CASSLEISYEQYF. The DNA of the CDR3 is TGCGCCAGCAGCTTGGAGATTTCCTACGAGCAGTACTTC.

This clonotype was recorded many times. This chain uses TRBV7-2 with TRBJ1-6; no firm D call. Trimming stripped 1 base from V and 7 bases from J, with 14 bases between. This CDR3 is built from 16 residues. The germline V gene has CDR1 SGHTA and CDR2 FQGNSA. DNA for the CDR3: TGTGCCAGCAGCTTAGGTGGGAACAGTGGCAATTCACCCCTCCACTTT. Amino acids: CASSLGGNSGNSPLHF.

This clonotype was observed many times. The genes are TRBV2 and TRBJ2-3, with TRBD1 matching 7 bases. The CDR3 covers 15 residues. Trimming removed 0 bases from V and 4 bases from J; junction bases left unmatched: 4. Germline CDR1 is SNHLY and CDR2 is FYNNEI. Here the CDR3 reads CASSEAGGLADTQYF. The CDR3 DNA reads as TGTGCCAGCAGTGAAGCAGGGGGCCTCGCAGATACGCAGTATTTT. The entire variable domain, with the rest obtained from reference TRBV2 and TRBJ2-3, is as follows: EPEVTQTPSHQVTQMGQEVILRCVPISNHLYFYWYRQILGQKVEFLVSFYNNEISEKSEIFDDQFSVERPDGSNFTLKIRSTKLEDSAMYFCASSEAGGLADTQYFGPGTRLTVL.

This clonotype appeared a few times. A much bigger clone sits one base away, suggesting this may be a read error. The rearrangement uses TRBV2 and TRBJ2-1; D not certain. CDR1 is SNHLY, CDR2 FYNNEI, per germline. Trimming removed 9 bases from V and 10 bases from J, with 10 bases in between. CDR3 length equals 10 residues. The CDR3 DNA reads as TGTGCCAGTGGGCCCGTCGAGCAGTTCTTC. It encodes CASGPVEQFF.

The chain links TRBV7-2 to TRBJ2-1, with D possibly TRBD1 on 5 matching bases. V lost 7 bases to trimming and J lost 4 bases, with 17 bases between them. Germline V gene lookup returns CDR1 SGHTA and CDR2 FQGNSA. The CDR3 covers 15 residues. The CDR3 DNA sequence: TGTGCCAGCACCACGCGCAGGGCTGAATACAATGAGCAGTTCTTC. This sequence encodes CASTTRRAEYNEQFF.